This passage covers 5 T cell receptor beta chains from one sample sequenced in a study of beta chain features in type 1 diabetes. These TCRs are of unknown antigen specificity. General study results and limits: The study found moderately but significantly shorter TCRB CDR3s in all four CD4+ subsets of Type 1 diabetes patients.

The sequenced template was cDNA made from the entire isolated RNA. Generated by immunoSEQ multiplex PCR, the TCRdb table keeps only in-frame clones and is missing some. This sample yields 500,000 to 800,000 clones, of which around 12% are seen a single time; 0.095% to 0.15% belongs to the top ten. The sample consisted of naive CD4+ T cells from blood. These receptors all come from a man younger than 40 with type 1 diabetes.

The chain couples TRBV9 to TRBJ2-3; TRBD1 is a possible D gene (5 bases). Trimming shortened V by 0 bases and J by 1 base, and 9 bases separated the two germline ends. The CDR3 spans 15 residues. Germline CDR1 reads SGDLS; CDR2 reads YYNGEE. The CDR3 spells CASSVGVTGTDTQYF. CDR3 DNA sequence: TGTGCCAGCAGCGTAGGGGTGACAGGCACAGATACGCAGTATTTT.

The sample holds a few counts of this clone. This rearrangement joins TRBV6-5 to TRBJ1-1, with a tentative D call TRBD1 (6 bases). This CDR3 has 14 residues. Germline CDR1 reads MNHEY; CDR2 reads SVGAGI. V was trimmed by 7 bases and J by 4 bases, leaving 16 bases between them. CDR3 amino acids: CASTLRGASTEAFF. In DNA form, the CDR3 reads TGTGCCAGCACCCTAAGGGGGGCGAGCACTGAAGCTTTCTTT.

This clone was detected a few times. Different DNA sequences within this sample yield the same CDR3. The chain carries TRBV30 and TRBJ1-4, with D perhaps matching TRBD1 (6 bases). The CDR3 length is 14 residues. CDR1 is GTSNPN, CDR2 SVGIG, per germline (reference sequence). Between the trimmed V and J ends, which lost 2 bases and 5 bases, there was a span of 12 bases. The CDR3 loop reads CAWSLDRTNEKLFF. DNA of the CDR3: TGTGCCTGGAGTCTTGACAGGACAAATGAAAAACTGTTTTTT.

The chain joins TRBV7-9 to TRBJ2-5; tentative D call: TRBD2 (5 bases). Trimming removed 1 base from V and 5 bases from J, with 5 bases in between. The CDR3 length is 12 residues. Per germline, CDR1 SEHNR and CDR2 FQNEAQ (reference sequence). The CDR3, as DNA: TGTGCCAGCAGCTTAGGGAGGGAGACCCAGTACTTC. Protein product: CASSLGRETQYF.

Points on this clone: This CDR3 is also generated by other DNA sequences in the sample. The rearrangement joins TRBV9 to TRBJ2-7; 10 bases line up with TRBD1. This CDR3 is built from 15 residues. J lost 4 bases, V lost 0 bases, and 4 bases had no gene match. CDR1 is SGDLS and CDR2 is YYNGEE in the germline V gene. In nucleotides, the CDR3 is TGTGCCAGCAGCGTAGCGGGACAGGGGACTTACGAGCAGTACTTC. It specifies CASSVAGQGTYEQYF.